Shown below are 6 T cell receptor beta chains from a single sample sequenced in a study of blood T cell repertoires in COVID-19. The repertoire was sequenced with immunoSEQ multiplex PCR; TCRdb's copy has only in-frame clones and lacks some. The profile covers under 150,000 clones, with more than 75% appearing a single time and approximately 8.1% taken by the ten largest. Material: peripheral blood. The receptors originated from a woman in her forties with acute or convalescent COVID-19.

The V call is TRBV5-8, the J call TRBJ2-3; 12 positions match TRBD2. Germline loops: CDR1 SGHTS, CDR2 YDEGEE. V trimming: 1 base; J trimming: 8 bases; junction bases outside the gene matches: 5. The CDR3 loop spans 15 amino acids. The CDR3: CASSLRRLAGVTQYF. CDR3 nucleotide sequence: TGTGCCAGCAGCTTGAGGAGACTAGCGGGGGTTACGCAGTATTTT. The full variable domain, rest sourced from reference TRBV5-8 and TRBJ2-3, is EAGVTQSPTHLIKTRGQQATLRCSPISGHTSVYWYQQALGLGLQFLLWYDEGEERNRGNFPPRFSGRQFPNYSSELNVNALELEDSALYLCASSLRRLAGVTQYFGPGTRLTVL.

The rearrangement joins TRBV20-1 to TRBJ2-1, with D possibly matching TRBD2 (6 bases). Trimming took 3 bases from V and 8 from J, leaving 17 bases between them. CDR1 and CDR2 (germline): DFQATT, SNEGSKA (reference sequence). The CDR3 is 14 residues long. This CDR3 is CSASQTRAIHEQFF. CDR3 DNA sequence: TGCAGTGCTAGTCAGACTAGAGCGATACATGAGCAGTTCTTC.

There are a few counts of this clone. The CDR3 protein is CASSLSTRVTSYEQYF. The CDR3 DNA is TGTGCCAGCAGCTTATCGACCCGGGTTACATCCTACGAGCAGTACTTC. V usage is TRBV7-2 and J usage is TRBJ2-7; D is undetermined. The CDR3 runs 16 residues. CDR1 and CDR2 from the germline V gene are SGHTA and FQGNSA. V was shortened by 2 bases and J by 1 base, with 15 bases between the two germline ends.

The chain combines TRBV21-1 with TRBJ1-1; TRBD1 was called by the table and not checked on the DNA. TRBV21-1 is a known pseudogene. The CDR3 runs to 18 residues. The CDR3 coding sequence is TGTGCCAGCAGCAAAGCACGTGAGACAGGGACCTCAAACACTGAAGCTTTCTTT. Protein product: CASSKARETGTSNTEAFF.

The rearrangement uses TRBV7-9 and TRBJ2-7, with D maybe TRBD1 (6 bases). Germline assignment: CDR1 SEHNR and CDR2 FQNEAQ (reference sequence). This CDR3 comprises 12 residues. V was trimmed by 6 bases and J by 3 bases, leaving 9 bases between them. The DNA for the CDR3 is TGTGCCAGCAGACCAGGGGACTACGAGCAGTACTTC. Residues: CASRPGDYEQYF.

The chain's CDR3 is CASSHLGQETQYF. The DNA of the CDR3 is TGTGCCAGCAGTCACCTAGGTCAAGAGACCCAGTACTTC. The genes are TRBV25-1 and TRBJ2-5, with D unclear. Germline CDR1 and CDR2: MGHDK and SYGVNS. The CDR3 sequence is 13 residues long. V gave up 5 bases and J gave up 2 bases, with 9 bases separating them.